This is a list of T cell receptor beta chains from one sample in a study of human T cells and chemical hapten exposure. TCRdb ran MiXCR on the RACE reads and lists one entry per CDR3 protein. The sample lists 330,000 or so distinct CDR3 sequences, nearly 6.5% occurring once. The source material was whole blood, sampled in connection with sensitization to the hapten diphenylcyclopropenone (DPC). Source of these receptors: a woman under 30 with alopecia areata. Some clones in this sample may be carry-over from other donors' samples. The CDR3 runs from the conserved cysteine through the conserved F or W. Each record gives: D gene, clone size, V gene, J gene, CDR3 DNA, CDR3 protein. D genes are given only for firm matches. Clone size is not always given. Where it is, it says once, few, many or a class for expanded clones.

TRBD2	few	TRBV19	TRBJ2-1	TGTGCCAGTAGTCCGTATAGCGGGGGGGCCTTCAATGAGCAGTTCTTC	CASSPYSGGAFNEQFF
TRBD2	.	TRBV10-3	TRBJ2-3	TGTGCCATCAGCGAAAACCGAGCGGGGGGGAACACAGATACGCAGTATTTT	CAISENRAGGNTDTQYF
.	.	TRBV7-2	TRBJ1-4	TGTGCCAGCAGCTTCGGCGGCGGGGCGATCAAAGAAAAACTGTTTTTT	CASSFGGGAIKEKLFF
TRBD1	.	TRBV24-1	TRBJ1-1	TGTGCCACCAGTGACCGGACAGGGCTCGAAGCTTTCTTT	CATSDRTGLEAFF
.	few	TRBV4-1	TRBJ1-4	TGCGCCAGCAGCCAAGACCGGAGCGGATATGAAAAACTGTTTTTT	CASSQDRSGYEKLFF
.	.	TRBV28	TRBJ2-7	TGTGCCAGCAGTCGGACCGAAACCGAGCAGTACTTC	CASSRTETEQYF
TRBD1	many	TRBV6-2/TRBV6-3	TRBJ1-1	TGTGCCAGCAGTTTATCGACAGGGAAGACTGAAGCTTTCTTT	CASSLSTGKTEAFF
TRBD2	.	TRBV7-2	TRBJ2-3	TGTGCCAGCAGCCGGACTAGCGGGGGACCAAGCACAGATACGCAGTATTTT	CASSRTSGGPSTDTQYF
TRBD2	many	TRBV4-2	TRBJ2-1	TGTGCCAGCAGCCAAGATGAAGCGGGGGGTTACAATGAGCAGTTCTTC	CASSQDEAGGYNEQFF
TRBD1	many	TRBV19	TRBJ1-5	TGTGCCACCCGGGACAGACTAAATCAGCCCCAGCATTTT	CATRDRLNQPQHF
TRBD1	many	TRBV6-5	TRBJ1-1	TGTGCCAGCAGTTACCGAATTGACAGGGGCACTGAAGCTTTCTTT	CASSYRIDRGTEAFF
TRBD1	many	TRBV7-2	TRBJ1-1	TGTGCCAGCAGCTTAATCTCAGGGGGCGGCGGCACTGAAGCTTTCTTT	CASSLISGGGGTEAFF
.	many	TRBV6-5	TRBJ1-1	TGTGCCAGCAGTTACGGGGTATCGAACACTGAAGCTTTCTTT	CASSYGVSNTEAFF
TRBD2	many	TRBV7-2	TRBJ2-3	TGTGCCAGCAGCCCGTATACCCGTAGCGGGGGGGCGGATACGCAGTATTTT	CASSPYTRSGGADTQYF
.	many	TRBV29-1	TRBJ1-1	TGCAGCGTTTGGGGATTAGACACTGAAGCTTTCTTT	CSVWGLDTEAFF
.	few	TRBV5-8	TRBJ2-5	TGTGCCAGCAGCTGGGAGCGGGACAGCAGACTTCAAGAGACCCAGTACTTC	CASSWERDSRLQETQYF
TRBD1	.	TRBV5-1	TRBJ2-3	TGCGCCAGCAATACAGGGGGAGGCTCAGATACGCAGTATTTT	CASNTGGGSDTQYF
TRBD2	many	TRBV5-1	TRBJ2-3	TGCGCCAGCAGGAAGACTAGCGGCACAGATACGCAGTATTTT	CASRKTSGTDTQYF
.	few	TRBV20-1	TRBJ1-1	TGCAGTGCTAGAGATCTGAGGGCCCTGGTGGCTGAAGCTTTCTTT	CSARDLRALVAEAFF
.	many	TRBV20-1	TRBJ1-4	TGCAGTGTCGGGGCAGGTCAGAATGAAAAACTGTTTTTT	CSVGAGQNEKLFF
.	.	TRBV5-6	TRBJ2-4	TGTGCCAGCAGTCATGACAGGTCAAACATTCAGTACTTC	CASSHDRSNIQYF
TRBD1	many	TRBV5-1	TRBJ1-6	TGCGCCAGCAGCTTAAATCCGGGACAGGGTACACCCCTCCACTTT	CASSLNPGQGTPLHF
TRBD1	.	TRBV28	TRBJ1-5	TGTGCCAGCAGTTTATACCCGGGACAGGAGAATCAGCCCCAGCATTTT	CASSLYPGQENQPQHF
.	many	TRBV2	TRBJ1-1	TGTGCCAGCAGTGGGCCAAGGGACAACCTTGAAGCTTTCTTT	CASSGPRDNLEAFF
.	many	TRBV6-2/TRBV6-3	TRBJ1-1	TGTGCCAGCAGTTACTTTTCTTGGGACACTGAAGCTTTCTTT	CASSYFSWDTEAFF
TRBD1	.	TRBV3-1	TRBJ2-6	TGTGCCAGCAGCAGGAGCGGGACAGGGGCCTCTGGGGCCAACGTCCTGACTTTC	CASSRSGTGASGANVLTF
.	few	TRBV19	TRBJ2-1	TGTGCCAGTAAGGTAGCGGAAAGCTCCTACAATGAGCAGTTCTTC	CASKVAESSYNEQFF
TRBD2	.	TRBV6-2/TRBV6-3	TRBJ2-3	TGTGCCAGCAGTCCCTTTAGCGGGGGACTTACAGATACGCAGTATTTT	CASSPFSGGLTDTQYF
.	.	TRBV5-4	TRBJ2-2	TGTGCCAGCAGCACAACCGGGCCCATGGACACCGGGGAGCTGTTTTTT	CASSTTGPMDTGELFF
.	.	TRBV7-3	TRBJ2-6	TGTGCCAGCAGCTACCCCACGGGGCCTGGGGCCAACGTCCTGACTTTC	CASSYPTGPGANVLTF